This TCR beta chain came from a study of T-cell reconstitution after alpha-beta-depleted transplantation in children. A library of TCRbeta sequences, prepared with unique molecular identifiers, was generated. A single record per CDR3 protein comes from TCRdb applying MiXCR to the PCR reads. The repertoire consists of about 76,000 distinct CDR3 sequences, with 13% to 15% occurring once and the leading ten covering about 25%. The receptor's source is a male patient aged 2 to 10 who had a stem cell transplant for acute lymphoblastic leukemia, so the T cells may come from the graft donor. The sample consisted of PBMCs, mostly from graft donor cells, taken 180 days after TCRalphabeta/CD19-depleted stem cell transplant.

The CDR3 nucleotides read TGCGCCAGCAGCCAAGCGTTTCGGACTGAAGCTTTCTTT. It encodes CASSQAFRTEAFF. The J gene is TRBJ1-1, the V gene TRBV4-3, with D unresolved. V shed 1 base and J shed 5 bases, with 8 bases lying between them. Germline-derived CDR1 and CDR2 are LGHNA and YSLEER. CDR3 size: 13 residues.